This T cell receptor (beta chain) was captured by sequencing in a study of beta chain features in type 1 diabetes. Notes on the study in general: Type 1 diabetes patients showed a moderate but significant shortening of TCRB CDR3s in all four CD4+ subsets. Within patients, naive, central memory and Treg TCRB repertoires seemed more similar than within healthy donors.

All of the isolated RNA was reverse transcribed, so expressed TCRB transcripts were sequenced. Data came from immunoSEQ multiplex PCR; TCRdb stores just in-frame clones and leaves some out. The sample has 500,000 to 650,000 clones, 9.5% to 15% seen once. This clone was observed a handful of times. The target antigen is unknown. The CDR3 loop spans 14 amino acids. Trimming took off 4 bases at V and 15 bases at J, with 19 bases between the two ends. Germline CDR1 and CDR2: MNHNY and SVGAGI (reference sequence). Purity above 98% was achieved in all sorted populations. The TCR sequence derives from a man aged 25-40 years with type 1 diabetes. The V call is TRBV6-6, the J call TRBJ1-6; tentative D call: TRBD1 (6 bases). The specimen sequenced was naive CD4+ T cells from blood. CDR3 in DNA: TGTGCCAGCAGTTCACACACAGGGTCCGTGGACCTCCACTTT. Translating it yields CASSSHTGSVDLHF.